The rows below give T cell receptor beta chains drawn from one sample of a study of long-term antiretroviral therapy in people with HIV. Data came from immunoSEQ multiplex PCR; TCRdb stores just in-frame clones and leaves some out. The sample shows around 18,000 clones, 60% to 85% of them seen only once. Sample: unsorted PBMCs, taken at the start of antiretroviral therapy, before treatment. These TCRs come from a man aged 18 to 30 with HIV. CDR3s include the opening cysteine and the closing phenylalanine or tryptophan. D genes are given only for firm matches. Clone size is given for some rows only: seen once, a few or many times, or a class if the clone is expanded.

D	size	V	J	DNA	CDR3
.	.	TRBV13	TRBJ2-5	TGTGCCAGCAGCTTAGGTTGGGGAGAGACCCAGTACTTC	CASSLGWGETQYF
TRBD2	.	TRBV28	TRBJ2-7	TGTGCCAGCAGTCCGCCCCGAAGTAGCGGGGTATACGAGCAGTACTTC	CASSPPRSSGVYEQYF
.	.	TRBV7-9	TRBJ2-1	TGTGCCAGCAGCTTTACAGGGCACTCCTACAATGAGCAGTTCTTC	CASSFTGHSYNEQFF
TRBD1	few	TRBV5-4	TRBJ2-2	TGTGCCAGCAACAGGGACAGACTAAACGGGGAGCTGTTTTTT	CASNRDRLNGELFF
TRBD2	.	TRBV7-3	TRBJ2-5	TGTGCCAGCAGCTCGCGACTAGCGGGAGGGGGCCAAGAGACCCAGTACTTC	CASSSRLAGGGQETQYF
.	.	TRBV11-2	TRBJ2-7	TGTGCCAGCAGCTTAGGACCAGCCCGGGGAGGTCTCTACGAGCAGTACTTC	CASSLGPARGGLYEQYF
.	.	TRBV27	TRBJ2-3	TGTGCCAGCAGTCTAAGTATGGGGGAGTTTGCAGATACGCAGTATTTT	CASSLSMGEFADTQYF
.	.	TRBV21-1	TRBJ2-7	TGTGCCAGCAGCGCCACCGTCGGACAGACTAATTCCGAGCAGTACTTC	CASSATVGQTNSEQYF
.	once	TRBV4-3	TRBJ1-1	TGCGCCAGCAGCCAAGATCGTCCGGGTAGGGGCACTGAAGCTTTCTTT	CASSQDRPGRGTEAFF
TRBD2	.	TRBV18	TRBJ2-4	TGTGCCAGCTCAGAAGGGGAGGGGACCAAAAACATTCAGTACTTC	CASSEGEGTKNIQYF
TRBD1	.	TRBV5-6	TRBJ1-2	TGTGCCAGCAGCGTACGGGACAGGGGCCTTGACTATGGCTACACCTTC	CASSVRDRGLDYGYTF
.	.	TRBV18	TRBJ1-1	TGTGCCAGCTCACCGGAACCAACTGAAGCTTTCTTT	CASSPEPTEAFF
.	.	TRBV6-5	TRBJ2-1	TGTGCCAGCAGCCCCCCCGGCGAGGAGCAGTTCTTC	CASSPPGEEQFF
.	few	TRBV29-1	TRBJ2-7	TGCAGCGTATCTGGGAGTCGCTACGAGCAGTACTTC	CSVSGSRYEQYF
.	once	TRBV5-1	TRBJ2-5	TGCGCCAGCAGCTACGACAGTGCTCGGGAGACCCAGTACTTC	CASSYDSARETQYF
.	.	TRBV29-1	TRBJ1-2	TGCAGCGTTGAAGATCAACACCGATATGGCTACACCTTC	CSVEDQHRYGYTF
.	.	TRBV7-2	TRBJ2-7	TGTGCCAGCAGCTTAGGGGTCGAGCAGTACTTC	CASSLGVEQYF
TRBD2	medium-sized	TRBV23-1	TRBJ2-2	TGCGCCAGCAGACCGAAATACGACTTAGCGGGAGTTCACACCGGGGAGCTGTTTTTT	CASRPKYDLAGVHTGELFF
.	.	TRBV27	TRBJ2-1	TGTGCCAGCAGACAAAACTACAATGAGCAGTTCTTC	CASRQNYNEQFF
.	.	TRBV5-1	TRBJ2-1	TGCGCCAGCAGACCCCAGGGCACCCACTACAATGAGCAGTTCTTC	CASRPQGTHYNEQFF
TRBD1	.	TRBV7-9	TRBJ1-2	TGTGCCAGCAGCCCCGGACAGGGAGGATTTGATGGCTACACCTTC	CASSPGQGGFDGYTF
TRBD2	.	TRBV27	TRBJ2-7	TGTGCCAGCAGGGGACTAGGGGAAGAGCAGTACTTC	CASRGLGEEQYF
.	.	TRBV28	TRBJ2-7	TGTGCCGCAGGGGCAGCCGTCACCTACGAGCAGTACTTC	CAAGAAVTYEQYF
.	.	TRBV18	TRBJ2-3	TGTGCCAGCTCACCGTGGGCGGGAATTCTTGGCCCTATCACAGATACGCAGTATTTT	CASSPWAGILGPITDTQYF
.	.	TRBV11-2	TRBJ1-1	TGTGCCAGCAGCTTCGGGACCGAAGCTTTCTTT	CASSFGTEAFF
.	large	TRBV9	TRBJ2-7	TGTGCCAGCAGCGTGGGGCAGAACATCGAGCAGTACTTC	CASSVGQNIEQYF
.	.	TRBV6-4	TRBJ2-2	TGTGCCAGCAGCCCGGGCACCGGGGAGCTGTTTTTT	CASSPGTGELFF
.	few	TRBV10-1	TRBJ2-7	TGCGCCAGCAGTGAAAAGAGGGGCCAGGGGTACGAGCAGTACTTC	CASSEKRGQGYEQYF
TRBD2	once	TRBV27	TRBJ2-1	TGTGCCAGCAGGGTATTAGCGGGAGGATGGGGGGGCTACAATGAGCAGTTCTTC	CASRVLAGGWGGYNEQFF
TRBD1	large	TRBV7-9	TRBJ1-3	TGTGCCAGCAGCTTCTCGACAGGGAGAGATGGAAACACCATATATTTT	CASSFSTGRDGNTIYF
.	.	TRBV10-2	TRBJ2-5	TGCGCCAGCAGTGAACGGGGCGGAGGGATTCAAGAGACCCAGTACTTC	CASSERGGGIQETQYF
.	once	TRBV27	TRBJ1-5	TGTGCCAGCGGGGAGGGACGTCAGCCCCAGCATTTT	CASGEGRQPQHF
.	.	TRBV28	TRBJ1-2	TGTGCCAGCAGTTTATACACATATGGCTACACCTTC	CASSLYTYGYTF
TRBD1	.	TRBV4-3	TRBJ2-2	TGCGCCAGCAGCCTAGGACCGGGACAGGGTAACACCGGGGAGCTGTTTTTT	CASSLGPGQGNTGELFF
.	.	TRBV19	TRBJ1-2	TGTGCCAGTAGTATAGGGAACTCTAACTATGGCTACACCTTC	CASSIGNSNYGYTF
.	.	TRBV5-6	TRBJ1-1	TGTGCCAGCAGCTTGGTAGGGTATGCTGAAGCTTTCTTT	CASSLVGYAEAFF
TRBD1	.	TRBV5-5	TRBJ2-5	TGTGCCAGCAGTGAGGACAGGGGGCACGAGACCCAGTACTTC	CASSEDRGHETQYF
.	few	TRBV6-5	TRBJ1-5	TGTGCTACGCGGGGCGGCAATCAGCCCCAGCATTTT	CATRGGNQPQHF
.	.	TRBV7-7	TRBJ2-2	TGTGCCAGCAGCTCAGGGTACACCGGGGAGCTGTTTTTT	CASSSGYTGELFF
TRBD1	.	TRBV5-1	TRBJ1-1	TGCGCCAGCAGCTTGGCGGGACAGGGGTACACTGAAGCTTTCTTT	CASSLAGQGYTEAFF
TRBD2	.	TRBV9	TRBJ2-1	TGTGCCAGCAGCGAGGGGACTAGCGGGAGCCTCAATGAGCAGTTCTTC	CASSEGTSGSLNEQFF
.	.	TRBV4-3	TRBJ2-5	TGCGCCAGCAGCCAACACAGGGTAGAGACCCAGTACTTC	CASSQHRVETQYF
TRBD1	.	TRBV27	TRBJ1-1	TGTGCCAGCAGTCCGTCAGGGGGGGGGACTGAAGCTTTCTTT	CASSPSGGGTEAFF
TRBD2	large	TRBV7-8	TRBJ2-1	TGTGCCAGCAACTTAGGGCTAACCGGGACTAGCGGGCTCAATGAGCAGTTCTTC	CASNLGLTGTSGLNEQFF
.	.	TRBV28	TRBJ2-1	TGTGCCAGCAGTCCTACCGGCGAGCAGTTCTTC	CASSPTGEQFF
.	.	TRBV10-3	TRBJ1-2	TGTGCCATCAGTGAGTGGACAGTGGGCGCGGGCTACACCTTC	CAISEWTVGAGYTF
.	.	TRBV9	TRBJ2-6	TGTGCCAGCAGCCTCCGGTTGGGGACGGAGACCTCTGGGGCCAACGTCCTGACTTTC	CASSLRLGTETSGANVLTF
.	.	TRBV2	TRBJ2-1	TGTGCCAGCTTTGTGAAAAATGAGCAGTTCTTC	CASFVKNEQFF
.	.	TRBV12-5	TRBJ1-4	TGTGCTAGTGGTTTAAACCGGCTCGCAACTAATGAAAAACTGTTTTTT	CASGLNRLATNEKLFF